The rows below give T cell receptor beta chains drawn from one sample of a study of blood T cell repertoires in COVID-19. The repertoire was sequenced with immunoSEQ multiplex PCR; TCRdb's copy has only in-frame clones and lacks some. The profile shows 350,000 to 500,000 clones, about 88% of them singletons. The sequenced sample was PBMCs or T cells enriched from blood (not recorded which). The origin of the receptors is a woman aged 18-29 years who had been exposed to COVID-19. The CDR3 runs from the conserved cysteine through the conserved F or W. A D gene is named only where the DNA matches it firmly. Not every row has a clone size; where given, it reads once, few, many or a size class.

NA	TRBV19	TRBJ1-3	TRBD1	TGTGCCAGCAGTAGGGGATTGGGACAGGGGATCTCTGGAAACACCATATATTTT	CASSRGLGQGISGNTIYF
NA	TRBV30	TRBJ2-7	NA	TGTGCCTGGAGTCGCAGGGGTTTCGAGCAGTACTTC	CAWSRRGFEQYF
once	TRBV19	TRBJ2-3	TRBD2	TGTGCCAGTAGGGACCGTGGCGGGAGTTCAGATACGCAGTATTTT	CASRDRGGSSDTQYF
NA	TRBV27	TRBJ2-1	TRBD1	TGTGCCAGCAGTGAAGGACAGGGTGGCAATGAGCAGTTCTTC	CASSEGQGGNEQFF
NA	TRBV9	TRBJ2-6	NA	TGTGCCAGCAGCGTAGGTCTGTCGGGGGCCAACGTCCTGACTTTC	CASSVGLSGANVLTF
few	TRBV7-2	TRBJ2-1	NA	TGTGCCAGCAGCCTAAAGGCGGACTGGGGAAGCTCCTACAATGAGCAGTTCTTC	CASSLKADWGSSYNEQFF
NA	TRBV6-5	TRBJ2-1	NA	TGTGCCAGCAGTTACCGGGCCCTAGCACCCAATGAGCAGTTCTTC	CASSYRALAPNEQFF
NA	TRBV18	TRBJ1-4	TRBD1	TGTGCCAGCTCACTTAGACAGGGGAGTAATGAAAAACTGTTTTTT	CASSLRQGSNEKLFF
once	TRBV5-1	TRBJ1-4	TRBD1	TGCGCCAGCAGCTTGGGACAGGGAGCGACTAATGAAAAACTGTTTTTT	CASSLGQGATNEKLFF
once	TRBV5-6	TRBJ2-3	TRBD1	TGTGCCAGCACCCTAAAACAGGGGATTAGCACAGATACGCAGTATTTT	CASTLKQGISTDTQYF
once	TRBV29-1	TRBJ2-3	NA	TGCAGCGTGACGGGTTTGGCGCGATTCCCTAGCACAGATACGCAGTATTTT	CSVTGLARFPSTDTQYF
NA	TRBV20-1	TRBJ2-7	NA	TGCAGTGCTGCCCAGGACAGCCCGCAGTACTTC	CSAAQDSPQYF
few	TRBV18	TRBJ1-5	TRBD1	TGTGCCAGCTCACCAGGTACAGGGGTAGGTCCCCAGCATTTT	CASSPGTGVGPQHF
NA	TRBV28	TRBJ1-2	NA	TGTGCCAGCAGTTTTAGCAGCAACTATGGCTACACCTTC	CASSFSSNYGYTF
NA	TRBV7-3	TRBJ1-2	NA	TGTGCCAGCAGCTTATATCAGGACTATGGCTACACCTTC	CASSLYQDYGYTF
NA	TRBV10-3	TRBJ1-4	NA	TGTGCCATAAAACAGGGAATCGAGGAAAAACTGTTTTTT	CAIKQGIEEKLFF
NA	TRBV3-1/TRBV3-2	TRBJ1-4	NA	TGTGCCAGCAGCCAAGGGCACAGGGATGAAAAACTGTTTTTT	CASSQGHRDEKLFF